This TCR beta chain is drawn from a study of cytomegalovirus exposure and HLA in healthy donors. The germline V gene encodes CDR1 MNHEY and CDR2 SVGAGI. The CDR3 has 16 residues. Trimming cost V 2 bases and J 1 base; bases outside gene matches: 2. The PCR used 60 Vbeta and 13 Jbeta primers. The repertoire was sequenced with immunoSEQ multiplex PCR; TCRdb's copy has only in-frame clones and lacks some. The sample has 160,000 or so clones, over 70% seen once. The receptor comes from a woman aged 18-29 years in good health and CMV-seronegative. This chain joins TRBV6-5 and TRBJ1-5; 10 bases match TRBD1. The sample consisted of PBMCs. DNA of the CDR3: TGTGCCAGCAGTTACAAGGGACAGGGGAGCAATCAGCCCCAGCATTTT. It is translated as CASSYKGQGSNQPQHF.